A selection of T cell receptor beta chains follows, all from one sample in a study of neurological immune-mediated disorders. One entry per CDR3 protein, called by TCRdb with MiXCR from the 5' RACE reads. The sample lists around 100,000 distinct CDR3 sequences, about 10% occurring once. Sample: PBMCs. The receptors originated from a female donor with HTLV-1-associated myelopathy (HAM/TSP). Each CDR3 is given with its conserved first and last residue. A D gene is named only where the DNA matches it firmly. Only part of the rows carry a size: once, few, many, or a class if the clone is expanded.

TRBD2	.	TRBV7-2	TRBJ2-7	TGTGCCAGCAGCTATCGGGGGGTGGGGCGCGAGCAGTACTTC	CASSYRGVGREQYF
.	.	TRBV12-3/TRBV12-4	TRBJ2-3	TGTGCCAGCAGTTTTCAGGTGGATACGCAGTATTTT	CASSFQVDTQYF
TRBD2	few	TRBV7-8	TRBJ2-3	TGTGCCAGCAGCACTTCCGGGGGGGGGGCCCGGAGCACAGATACGCAGTATTTT	CASSTSGGGARSTDTQYF
.	many	TRBV15	TRBJ2-7	TGTGCTACCAGCAGAGAGGGGGGGGGCTCATACGAGCAGTACTTC	CATSREGGGSYEQYF
.	.	TRBV12-3/TRBV12-4	TRBJ2-7	TGTGCCAGCGTAACAGGGATCTCCTACGAGCAGTACTTC	CASVTGISYEQYF
.	many	TRBV6-5	TRBJ2-7	TGTGCCAGCAGTTACCACGAGGCCTACGAGCAGTACTTC	CASSYHEAYEQYF
TRBD1	many	TRBV7-9	TRBJ2-7	TGTGCCAGCAGCTTATCAGGACAGGCCGAGCAGTACTTC	CASSLSGQAEQYF
TRBD1	many	TRBV11-2	TRBJ2-2	TGTGCCAGCAGCTTCGGGGCCCGGACAGGGAACACCGGGGAGCTGTTTTTT	CASSFGARTGNTGELFF
TRBD2	many	TRBV7-2	TRBJ2-1	TGTGCCAGCAGCTTACCCTACGGGGGGTGGTTCTTC	CASSLPYGGWFF
TRBD1	many	TRBV20-1	TRBJ2-7	TGCAGTGCTAGAGATTCTTACAGGGGATTATCCGAGCAGTACTTC	CSARDSYRGLSEQYF
.	many	TRBV5-1	TRBJ2-3	TGCGCCAGCAGCCCGACAGAAGATACGCAGTATTTT	CASSPTEDTQYF
.	many	TRBV28	TRBJ1-4	TGTGCCAGCAGTTCCTCAGACAGACCCCCTTTTGAAAAACTGTTTTTT	CASSSSDRPPFEKLFF
.	many	TRBV5-1	TRBJ2-3	TGCGCCAGCAGCTTGTTCGCGGGTACGGGCACAGATACGCAGTATTTT	CASSLFAGTGTDTQYF
.	few	TRBV27	TRBJ1-6	TGTGCCAGCAGTCCTCACCCAACCAATACAAGTACTATTATCTCCTATAATTCACCCCTCCACTTT	CASSPHPTNTSTIISYNSPLHF
TRBD2	many	TRBV20-1	TRBJ2-1	TGCAGTGCTAGAGCTCCTAGCGGGGGGGCCGATGAGCAGTTCTTC	CSARAPSGGADEQFF
.	.	TRBV27	TRBJ2-2	TGTGCCAGCAATCCCCTCTACGGGGCGGACACCGGGGAGCTGTTTTTT	CASNPLYGADTGELFF
TRBD2	many	TRBV12-3/TRBV12-4	TRBJ2-3	TGTGCCAGCAGGTCAGGACTAGCGGGGCGCACAGATACGCAGTATTTT	CASRSGLAGRTDTQYF
.	many	TRBV7-2	TRBJ2-2	TGTGCCAGCAGCGGGGGACTTCCAAACACCGGGGAGCTGTTTTTT	CASSGGLPNTGELFF
.	many	TRBV11-2	TRBJ1-3	TGTGCCAGCACCTCGGGGGGCCCCGGAAACACCATATATTTT	CASTSGGPGNTIYF
TRBD1	many	TRBV20-1	TRBJ1-2	TGCAGTGCCAGGACAGGGGGAATTTATGGCTACACCTTC	CSARTGGIYGYTF
TRBD1	many	TRBV5-1	TRBJ2-1	TGCGCCAGCAGCTCCGGACAGGGGGCCTACAATGAGCAGTTCTTC	CASSSGQGAYNEQFF
TRBD2	many	TRBV6-5	TRBJ2-5	TGTGCCAGCAGTCCGCGGGGGGATGAGACCCAGTACTTC	CASSPRGDETQYF
.	many	TRBV20-1	TRBJ2-6	TGCAGTGCCCTGGAACCTAGCTCTGGGGCCAACGTCCTGACTTTC	CSALEPSSGANVLTF
.	many	TRBV6-5	TRBJ2-2	TGTGCCAGCAGTACCTTGGGCGGGGAGCTGTTTTTT	CASSTLGGELFF
.	.	TRBV4-1	TRBJ1-3	TGCGCCAGCAGCCAAGAACGTCCTTCTGGAAACACCATATATTTT	CASSQERPSGNTIYF
.	many	TRBV5-1	TRBJ2-1	TGCGCCAGCAGCTTGGTCCGACCACGGGGGACCTCCTACAATGAGCAGTTCTTC	CASSLVRPRGTSYNEQFF
.	many	TRBV20-1	TRBJ2-7	TGCAGTGCTAGACGCGGGACAGACTACGAGCAGTACTTC	CSARRGTDYEQYF
TRBD2	many	TRBV20-1	TRBJ2-1	TGCAGTGCTAGGGATAGCGGGGGGGTCAATGAGCAGTTCTTC	CSARDSGGVNEQFF
.	many	TRBV5-1	TRBJ2-2	TGCGCCAGCAGCGTAGGTAGCGGTGAAACCGGGGAGCTGTTTTTT	CASSVGSGETGELFF
TRBD2	many	TRBV10-2	TRBJ2-4	TGCGCCAGCAGTGACTTCCGCGGGGGGGCAAACATTCAGTACTTC	CASSDFRGGANIQYF
.	.	TRBV20-1	TRBJ1-5	TGCAGTGCTAGAGATGGGATGAGCAATCAGCCCCAGCATTTT	CSARDGMSNQPQHF
.	many	TRBV7-2	TRBJ2-7	TGTGCCAGCAGCTTAGGGACTTGGCAGTACTTC	CASSLGTWQYF
.	many	TRBV10-3	TRBJ2-3	TGTGCCATCAGTGAGCAGACATTAGGGGGGGGGCACACAGATACGCAGTATTTT	CAISEQTLGGGHTDTQYF
TRBD2	many	TRBV5-1	TRBJ2-1	TGCGCCAGCAGCTTGGGGCTAGCGGGGGACAATGAGCAGTTCTTC	CASSLGLAGDNEQFF
TRBD1	.	TRBV2	TRBJ2-6	TGTGCCAGCAGTAAAAAACAGGGGGGCTCTGGGGCCAACGTCCTGACTTTC	CASSKKQGGSGANVLTF
.	.	TRBV2	TRBJ1-6	TGTGCCAGCAGTGAAAGGACACGGAGCTCCTATAATTCACCCCTCCACTTT	CASSERTRSSYNSPLHF
.	.	TRBV6-4	TRBJ2-3	TGTGCCAGCAGTGCCTACCCCGGGACAGATACGCAGTATTTT	CASSAYPGTDTQYF
TRBD1	.	TRBV20-1	TRBJ1-6	TGCAGTGCAGCTGACAGGGGCTTGGCCCTCCACTTT	CSAADRGLALHF
.	many	TRBV5-6	TRBJ2-3	TGTGCCAGCAGCGGGGGGGCGGGGGCCCCCAGCACAGATACGCAGTATTTT	CASSGGAGAPSTDTQYF
TRBD1	many	TRBV20-1	TRBJ2-1	TGCAGTGCTGGACGAAGAGCGCCGGACAGGAGGCAGTTCTTC	CSAGRRAPDRRQFF
.	.	TRBV20-1	TRBJ1-2	TGCAGTGCTAATATTCAGGGAGGGGCCTACACCTTC	CSANIQGGAYTF
.	many	TRBV21-1	TRBJ1-6	TGTGCCAGCAGCAAAGGGTTGTTCGACAGGTCCTATAATTCACCCCTCCACTTT	CASSKGLFDRSYNSPLHF
TRBD1	many	TRBV20-1	TRBJ2-5	TGCAGTGCTAGACGGACAGGGTCGGAGACCCAGTACTTC	CSARRTGSETQYF
.	once	TRBV27	TRBJ2-7	TGTGCCAGCAGGGCGCGGGTCAACACCTACGAGCAGTACTTC	CASRARVNTYEQYF
.	.	TRBV20-1	TRBJ2-5	TGCAGTGCTGCCGGATCTTCCTTTCAAGAGACCCAGTACTTC	CSAAGSSFQETQYF
.	many	TRBV21-1	TRBJ2-7	TGTGCCAGCACCCGCGGGGGACAGGGGCTGGGCGAGCAGTACTTC	CASTRGGQGLGEQYF
.	many	TRBV5-1	TRBJ2-1	TGCGCCAGCAGCTTGGGGGCTGGGTCGGGGAGTGAGCAGTTCTTC	CASSLGAGSGSEQFF
.	.	TRBV28	TRBJ2-7	TGTGCCAGCAACACAGGGCTAAGCTACGAGCAGTACTTC	CASNTGLSYEQYF
TRBD2	many	TRBV5-1	TRBJ2-3	TGCGCCAGCAGCTGGGGACTAGCAGATACGCAGTATTTT	CASSWGLADTQYF
TRBD2	few	TRBV7-8	TRBJ2-3	TGTGCCAGCAGCTCAGGGACTAGCGGGGGCCTCACAGATACGCAGTATTTT	CASSSGTSGGLTDTQYF
.	.	TRBV14	TRBJ2-3	TGTGCCAGCAGCCAAGATTTATGGGGGCCTAGCACAGATACGCAGTATTTT	CASSQDLWGPSTDTQYF